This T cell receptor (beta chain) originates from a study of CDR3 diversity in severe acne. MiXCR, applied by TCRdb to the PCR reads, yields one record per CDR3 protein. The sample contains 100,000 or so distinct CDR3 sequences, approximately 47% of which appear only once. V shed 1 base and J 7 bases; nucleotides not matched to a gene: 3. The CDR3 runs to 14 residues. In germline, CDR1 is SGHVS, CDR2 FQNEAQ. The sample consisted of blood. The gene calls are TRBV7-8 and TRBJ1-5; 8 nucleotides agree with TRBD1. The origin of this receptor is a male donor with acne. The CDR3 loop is CASSLGQGSQPQHF. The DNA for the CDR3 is TGTGCCAGCAGCTTAGGACAGGGGAGCCAGCCCCAGCATTTT. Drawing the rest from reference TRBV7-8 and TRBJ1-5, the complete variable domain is GAGVSQSPRYKVAKRGQDVALRCDPISGHVSLFWYQQALGQGPEFLTYFQNEAQLDKSGLPSDRFFAERPEGSVSTLKIQRTQQEDSAVYLCASSLGQGSQPQHFGDGTRLSIL.